This T cell receptor (beta chain) came from a study of blood T cell repertoires in COVID-19. Participants were aged 18 to 89 years from 24 US areas. Trimming removed 0 bases at V and 5 bases at J, with 17 bases between. There are 17 residues in the CDR3. Germline V gene lookup returns CDR1 MNHEY and CDR2 SVGEGT. Only in-frame clones appear in the TCRdb table, and some are missing; sequencing was by immunoSEQ multiplex PCR. The sample carries about 220,000 clones, 90% recorded once. This chain uses TRBV6-2 or TRBV6-3 with TRBJ2-1; D gene uncertain. Input material: PBMCs or T cells enriched from blood (not recorded which). This sequence was found in a man aged 25 to 45 who had been exposed to COVID-19. CDR3 sequence (DNA): TGTGCCAGCAGTTACTCGTCTTTTTGGCAACAAAACAATGAGCAGTTCTTC. This encodes CASSYSSFWQQNNEQFF.